One and the same sample provided the 26 T cell receptor beta chains below, sequenced in a study of monozygotic twins with inflammatory bowel disease (dated by TCRdb to between 2018 and 2021). Library creation used 5' RACE. Sequencing was carried out with an Illumina HiSeq 2500. TCRdb reprocessed the reads, so every CDR3 protein sequence counts as one entry and DNA is not shown. This sample's table has entries for about 140,000 distinct CDR3 sequences. The ten biggest clones cover 2% to 3% of the sample. The sequencing sample was made of blood. These receptors originate from a human donor with ulcerative colitis or Crohn's disease, or a healthy co-twin of an affected twin (not recorded which).

This chain uses TRBV12-3 or TRBV12-4 with TRBJ1-6; TCRdb designates TRBD1, a call that cannot be tested without DNA. The CDR3 has 15 amino acids. The CDR3 sequence is CASTALGQTNSPLHF.

This chain joins TRBV6-1 and TRBJ2-3; TCRdb selects TRBD1, and the lack of DNA leaves this call unchecked. CDR3 length equals 15 residues. CDR1 MNHNS and CDR2 SASEGT come from the germline V gene. The CDR3 region is CASIHRGRGTDTQYF.

V usage is TRBV28 and J usage is TRBJ1-6. Germline CDR1 MDHEN, CDR2 SYDVKM. The CDR3 has 17 residues. The CDR3 here is CASSLAQRSSYNSPLHF.

This chain connects TRBV7-2 to TRBJ1-2. There are 13 residues in the CDR3. Germline CDR1 and CDR2: SGHTA and FQGNSA. The CDR3 sequence: CASSLLDDYGYTF.

The CDR3 reads CSARDGAGPNEKLFF. V gene TRBV20-1 combines with J gene TRBJ1-4; the TCRdb D gene call, TRBD1, has no DNA to confirm it. The germline gives CDR1 DFQATT, CDR2 SNEGSKA (reference sequence). The length of the CDR3 is 15 residues.

This chain links TRBV3-1 with TRBJ2-7; as DNA is missing, the TRBD1 call by TCRdb cannot be tested. The CDR3 sequence is 14 residues long. CDR1 is LGHDT, CDR2 YNNKEL, per germline (reference sequence). CDR3 region: CASSPNSRAYEQYF.

The chain combines TRBV15 with TRBJ2-1; TCRdb designates TRBD2, a call that cannot be tested without DNA. This CDR3 spans 15 amino acids. CDR1 and CDR2 (germline): LNHNV, YYDKDF (reference sequence). This CDR3 reads CATSRDRGNYNEQFF.

The chain is built from TRBV7-3 and TRBJ2-3. The germline V gene has CDR1 SGHTA and CDR2 FQGTGA. CDR3 length: 15 amino acids. The CDR3 here is CASSLNTISTDTQYF.

The V and J genes are TRBV6-5 and TRBJ2-7; TCRdb reports TRBD1, a call that lacks DNA to check it against. This CDR3 comprises 16 residues. Germline CDR1 reads MNHEY; CDR2 reads SVGAGI. This CDR3 reads CASSYGAPSLIDEQYF.

The chain couples TRBV5-6 to TRBJ1-1. The CDR3 runs to 13 residues. The germline V gene has CDR1 SGHDT and CDR2 YYEEEE. CDR3 sequence reads: CASSSGPSAEAFF. The full variable domain, completed using reference TRBV5-6 and TRBJ1-1, is DAGVTQSPTHLIKTRGQQVTLRCSPKSGHDTVSWYQQALGQGPQFIFQYYEEEERQRGNFPDRFSGHQFPNYSSELNVNALLLGDSALYLCASSSGPSAEAFFGQGTRLTVV.

The chain is built from TRBV15 and TRBJ2-3. Germline V gives CDR1 LNHNV, CDR2 YYDKDF (reference sequence). The CDR3 covers 16 residues. The CDR3 reads CATSRSQNPKSDTQYF.

The CDR3 loop reads CASSLGGTENTEAFF. The gene calls are TRBV5-1 and TRBJ1-1; the TCRdb D gene call, TRBD1, has no DNA to confirm it. CDR1 and CDR2 (germline): SGHRS, YFSETQ. The CDR3 covers 15 residues.

The chain has TRBV5-8 and TRBJ1-2; as DNA is missing, the TRBD1 call by TCRdb cannot be tested. Germline assignment: CDR1 SGHTS and CDR2 YDEGEE. This CDR3 is built from 12 residues. CDR3 loop: CASPRRGYGYTF.

V is TRBV20-1 and J is TRBJ1-1; the TRBD1 assignment by TCRdb is unverifiable without DNA. CDR1 and CDR2 from the germline V gene are DFQATT and SNEGSKA (reference sequence). CDR3 size: 14 residues. This CDR3 reads CSARRTGMNTEAFF.

The J gene is TRBJ1-6, the V gene TRBV10-3. In germline, CDR1 is ENHRY, CDR2 SYGVKD. The CDR3 is made up of 16 amino acids. CDR3 protein: CAISDPRGGMDSPLHF.

The chain recombines TRBV30 with TRBJ2-7; without DNA, the TCRdb call of TRBD1 cannot be checked. The germline V gene has CDR1 GTSNPN and CDR2 SVGIG (reference sequence). CDR3 length equals 15 residues. The CDR3 is CAWSVWDTNPYEQYF.

The genes are TRBV6-1 and TRBJ1-1; TCRdb indicates TRBD1, and absent DNA this call remains unverified. This CDR3 comprises 16 residues. The germline V gene encodes CDR1 MNHNS and CDR2 SASEGT. This CDR3 is CASSRWTGQMNTEAFF.

The chain employs TRBV6-4 and TRBJ2-3; TCRdb's assignment of TRBD1 cannot be checked, as there is no DNA. Germline values: CDR1 MRHNA, CDR2 SNTAGT. The CDR3 is 13 amino acids. This chain's CDR3 is CATSSRRGDTQYF.

The V gene is TRBV18, the J gene TRBJ1-4. This CDR3 region has 15 residues. CDR1 and CDR2 from the germline V gene are KGHSH and LQKENI. This chain's CDR3 is CASSPLSGTNEKLFF. The full variable domain, in which reference TRBV18 and TRBJ1-4 provide the parts outside the CDR3, is NAGVMQNPRHLVRRRGQEARLRCSPMKGHSHVYWYRQLPEEGLKFMVYLQKENIIDESGMPKERFSAEFPKEGPSILRIQQVVRGDSAAYFCASSPLSGTNEKLFFGSGTQLSVL.

The rearrangement links TRBV4-1 to TRBJ2-5. Per germline, CDR1 MGHRA and CDR2 YSYEKL. The CDR3 totals 14 residues. Here the CDR3 reads CASSQVLRQETQYF.

This chain connects TRBV20-1 to TRBJ1-5; TCRdb indicates TRBD1, and absent DNA this call remains unverified. The germline V gene has CDR1 DFQATT and CDR2 SNEGSKA (reference sequence). The CDR3 has 12 amino acids. The CDR3 protein is CSARTGGQPQHF.

The V and J genes are TRBV5-1 and TRBJ2-7; TCRdb calls TRBD1, which cannot be checked without DNA. This CDR3 has 16 amino acids. Per germline, CDR1 SGHRS and CDR2 YFSETQ. CDR3: CASSFLGQGVSYEQYF.

The chain links TRBV5-1 to TRBJ2-1; the TRBD1 assignment by TCRdb is unverifiable without DNA. Germline V lookup: CDR1 SGHRS, CDR2 YFSETQ. The CDR3 consists of 14 residues. CDR3 amino acids: CASSLAPGNNEQFF.

The CDR3 is CASSRAGSKGTQYF. The rearrangement uses TRBV7-2 and TRBJ2-5. CDR3 length: 14 residues. Per germline, CDR1 SGHTA and CDR2 FQGNSA.

This chain uses TRBV5-6 with TRBJ2-7. The germline V gene encodes CDR1 SGHDT and CDR2 YYEEEE. This CDR3 has 15 residues. The CDR3 sequence: CASTPWVGISYEQYF.

J is TRBJ1-2 and V is TRBV5-8; the TCRdb D gene call, TRBD1, has no DNA to confirm it. There are 15 residues in the CDR3. The V gene's germline CDR1 is SGHTS and CDR2 YDEGEE. CDR3: CASNSPAHRVLGYTF.